The 30 T cell receptor beta chains given below trace back to one sample, sequenced in a study of blood T cells in healthy people across ages. Then a second PCR, running about 6 to 12 cycles, was carried out with a sample-barcoded 5' primer and a J-beta primer mix. One entry per CDR3 protein, called by TCRdb with MiXCR from the 5' RACE reads. The data contain fewer than 2,000,000 distinct CDR3 sequences, approximately 32% of them seen just once; the ten biggest clones take up about 11%. Sequencing used blood. Receptors originate from a woman aged 30 to 39 in good health.

This clonotype was seen more than once but under ten times. The rearrangement uses TRBV6-5 and TRBJ2-1; D perhaps matches TRBD1 (6 bases). CDR1 MNHEY and CDR2 SVGAGI come from the germline V gene. Trimming left V 5 bases short and J 7 bases short, with 21 bases between. This CDR3 comprises 16 residues. CDR3 amino acids: CASSPRQAIKLNEQFF. CDR3 sequence (DNA): TGTGCCAGCAGTCCTCGACAGGCCATAAAACTTAATGAGCAGTTCTTC.

The chain combines TRBV5-1 with TRBJ2-3; D tentatively fits TRBD1 or TRBD2 (7 bases each). The CDR3 length is 15 residues. Germline V lookup: CDR1 SGHRS, CDR2 YFSETQ. V lost 4 bases, J lost 3 bases, and 15 bases lay in between. In DNA, the CDR3 is TGCGCCAGCAGCAGAGGGAGGGGACAGACAGATACGCAGTATTTT. Encoded protein: CASSRGRGQTDTQYF.

The chain joins TRBV2 to TRBJ2-5; 9 nucleotides agree with TRBD2. The V gene end was trimmed by 6 bases and the J gene end by 3 bases; junction bases not matched to a gene: 5. Germline V gene data show CDR1 as SNHLY and CDR2 as FYNNEI. The CDR3 has 14 residues. The CDR3 DNA reads TGTGCCAGCAGGGGGGCGGGAGGGAAAGAGACCCAGTACTTC. It translates to CASRGAGGKETQYF.

This clonotype has more than one count but fewer than ten. V gene TRBV10-3 combines with J gene TRBJ1-2, with TRBD1 identical over 10 bases. The V segment lost 10 bases and the J segment 8 bases; nucleotides outside the gene matches: 13. This CDR3 has 14 residues. In germline, CDR1 is ENHRY, CDR2 SYGVKD. This CDR3 reads CATDRGRIDGGYTF. CDR3 DNA: TGTGCCACCGACAGGGGGCGCATTGACGGAGGCTACACCTTC.

This clonotype has a handful of counts. The J gene is TRBJ2-1, the V gene TRBV27; D remains unclear. Trimming took 7 bases from V and 5 from J, leaving 15 bases between them. The CDR3 runs 14 residues. Per the germline V gene, CDR1 is MNHEY and CDR2 is SMNVEV (reference sequence). The CDR3: CASIADRADNEQFF. The CDR3 nucleotides read TGTGCCAGCATTGCGGATCGGGCTGACAATGAGCAGTTCTTC.

This clonotype was seen a few times. The chain recombines TRBV7-3 with TRBJ2-1; 7 bases are a match to TRBD2. The CDR3 contains 16 residues. Germline CDR1 is SGHTA and CDR2 is FQGTGA. After removal of 4 bases from V and 0 bases from J, the junction contained 6 bases not matched to a gene. The CDR3 protein is CASSSALAASYNEQFF. The CDR3 DNA reads TGTGCCAGCAGCTCCGCTCTAGCGGCCTCCTACAATGAGCAGTTCTTC.

V is TRBV5-1 and J is TRBJ2-3; D uncertain. CDR1 and CDR2 from the germline V gene are SGHRS and YFSETQ. This CDR3 region has 12 residues. The CDR3, as DNA: TGCGTCCAAACCCGCAACACAGATACGCAGTATTTT. This gives the protein CVQTRNTDTQYF.

The CDR3: CSALPSSLARDTQYF. Written as DNA, the CDR3 is TGCAGTGCTTTACCTAGCTCCCTAGCCCGCGATACGCAGTATTTT. The chain combines TRBV20-1 with TRBJ2-3, with D perhaps TRBD2 (5 bases). The germline V gene has CDR1 DFQATT and CDR2 SNEGSKA (reference sequence). Trimming removed 5 bases from V and 6 bases from J, with 21 bases in between. The CDR3 has 15 amino acids.

This clonotype was seen a handful of times. This chain connects TRBV7-3 to TRBJ1-2; the D is unclear. The germline gives CDR1 SGHTA, CDR2 FQGTGA. Trimming cost V 4 bases and J 7 bases, with 13 bases left between them. The CDR3 runs to 13 residues. The CDR3 reads CASSSQAGSGYTF. For the CDR3, the DNA is TGTGCCAGCAGCTCTCAGGCGGGGAGTGGCTACACCTTC. The full variable domain, completed using reference TRBV7-3 and TRBJ1-2, is GAGVSQTPSNKVTEKGKYVELRCDPISGHTALYWYRQSLGQGPEFLIYFQGTGAADDSGLPNDRFFAVRPEGSVSTLKIQRTERGDSAVYLCASSSQAGSGYTFGSGTRLTVV.

This clonotype was counted ten times or more. The chain is built from TRBV3-1 and TRBJ2-7; a possible D gene is TRBD1 (5 bases). Trimming cost V 3 bases and J 5 bases, with 11 bases left between them. The CDR3 sequence is 13 residues long. The germline CDR1 and CDR2 sequences are LGHDT and YNNKEL (reference sequence). This CDR3 reads CASSHEGAHEQYF. The CDR3 coding sequence is TGTGCCAGCAGCCACGAAGGGGCCCACGAGCAGTACTTC.

This CDR3 is CSGTSGGLETQYF. The CDR3, as DNA: TGCAGCGGGACATCTGGGGGGCTGGAGACCCAGTACTTC. The gene calls are TRBV29-1 and TRBJ2-5, with D tentatively TRBD1 or TRBD2 (6 bases each). Trimming removed 7 bases at V and 5 bases at J, with 17 bases between. In germline, CDR1 is SQVTM, CDR2 ANQGSEA. There are 13 residues in the CDR3.

This clonotype was picked up a small number of times. The V and J genes are TRBV10-3 and TRBJ2-1; D is undetermined. From germline, CDR1 is ENHRY and CDR2 SYGVKD. This CDR3 contains 15 residues. V was cut by 2 bases and J by 3 bases, with 11 bases left in between. DNA of the CDR3: TGTGCCATCAGTGAGCTGGAAACCTACTACAATGAGCAGTTCTTC. It is translated as CAISELETYYNEQFF.

This clonotype was counted between two and nine times. V usage is TRBV7-6 and J usage is TRBJ1-1, with 10 bases aligning to TRBD1. There are 16 residues in the CDR3. CDR1 and CDR2 (germline): SGHVS, FNYEAQ. V shed 6 bases, J shed 2 bases, and the junction held 9 bases outside the gene matches. CDR3 sequence: CASSPLGQGINTEAFF. The CDR3 nucleotides are TGTGCCAGCAGTCCCTTGGGACAGGGGATCAACACTGAAGCTTTCTTT.

The chain carries TRBV2 and TRBJ2-3, with a tentative D call TRBD1 (5 bases). This CDR3 is 12 amino acids long. Trimming cost V 10 bases and J 6 bases, with 14 bases left between them. In germline, CDR1 is SNHLY, CDR2 FYNNEI. This CDR3 reads CANTQTGDTQYF. The CDR3 bases are TGTGCCAACACCCAAACAGGTGATACGCAGTATTTT.

This chain uses TRBV7-9 with TRBJ2-3; no definite D call. CDR1 and CDR2 (germline): SEHNR, FQNEAQ (reference sequence). This CDR3 has 16 residues. Trimming shortened V by 3 bases and J by 2 bases, and 15 bases separated the two germline ends. Written as DNA, the CDR3 is TGTGCCAGCAGCTTTGGAGACGGGCCTATCACAGATACGCAGTATTTT. It translates to CASSFGDGPITDTQYF.

The V and J genes are TRBV27 and TRBJ2-7; D not resolved. The germline gives CDR1 MNHEY, CDR2 SMNVEV (reference sequence). The CDR3 length is 14 residues. V gave up 5 bases and J gave up 1 base, with 12 bases separating them. CDR3 loop: CASSPLPQSYEQYF. The CDR3 DNA follows: TGTGCCAGCAGTCCCTTGCCCCAATCCTACGAGCAGTACTTC.

The CDR3 nucleotides are TGTGCCAGCAGCAGGGCCGGATGGGGCTCTGGGGCCAACGTCCTGACTTTC. This encodes CASSRAGWGSGANVLTF. This chain connects TRBV11-2 to TRBJ2-6; D is unclear. The length of the CDR3 is 17 residues. Germline CDR1 is SGHAT and CDR2 is FQNNGV. V lost 5 bases to trimming and J lost 0 bases, with 14 bases between them.

This clonotype was observed a few times. The rearrangement joins TRBV5-1 to TRBJ2-3; D possibly corresponds to TRBD1 (8 bases). This CDR3 region has 18 residues. V gave up 4 bases and J gave up 8 bases, with 29 bases separating them. The V gene's germline CDR1 is SGHRS and CDR2 YFSETQ. CDR3: CASSPGQGRASAGVTQYF. CDR3 coding DNA: TGCGCCAGCAGCCCCGGACAGGGAAGGGCTAGCGCGGGGGTTACGCAGTATTTT. The entire variable domain, with the rest obtained from reference TRBV5-1 and TRBJ2-3, is as follows: KAGVTQTPRYLIKTRGQQVTLSCSPISGHRSVSWYQQTPGQGLQFLFEYFSETQRNKGNFPGRFSGRQFSNSRSEMNVSTLELGDSALYLCASSPGQGRASAGVTQYFGPGTRLTVL.

The chain's CDR3 is CASSSTTRGGLDTQYF. The CDR3 DNA sequence: TGTGCCAGCAGCTCCACGACGCGGGGGGGCCTAGATACGCAGTATTTT. The chain joins TRBV7-2 to TRBJ2-3; TRBD2 matches 9 bases. The germline V gene encodes CDR1 SGHTA and CDR2 FQGNSA. The CDR3 spans 16 residues. The junction had 10 bases not matched to a gene; V was cut back by 4 bases and J by 5 bases.

The chain combines TRBV9 with TRBJ2-5; D may match TRBD1 or TRBD2 (6 bases each). V lost 0 bases to trimming and J lost 5 bases, with 17 bases between them. There are 16 residues in the CDR3. Looked up from germline, CDR1 is SGDLS and CDR2 is YYNGEE. CDR3 DNA sequence: TGTGCCAGCAGCGTAGCTACGGTGGGGGGCGCGGAGACCCAGTACTTC. This encodes CASSVATVGGAETQYF.

This clonotype was seen only a few times. This chain uses TRBV10-3 with TRBJ1-3; 7 nucleotides agree with TRBD1. The CDR3 has 16 amino acids. With 6 bases clipped from V and 3 bases from J, the junction kept 11 bases outside the gene matches. CDR1 and CDR2 from the germline V gene are ENHRY and SYGVKD. The CDR3 is CAIRREGAEYGNTIYF. The CDR3 DNA sequence: TGTGCCATCAGGAGAGAGGGGGCGGAATATGGAAACACCATATATTTT.

This clonotype was seen repeatedly, ten times or more. The chain is built from TRBV6-6 and TRBJ1-1; D unclear. Per the germline V gene, CDR1 is MNHNY and CDR2 is SVGAGI (reference sequence). The CDR3 runs to 13 residues. Trimming left V 6 bases short and J 1 base short, with 9 bases between. CDR3 residues: CASSANGNTEAFF. CDR3 in DNA: TGTGCCAGCAGCGCCAACGGGAACACTGAAGCTTTCTTT.

This clonotype was recorded many times. The chain combines TRBV29-1 with TRBJ2-1, with D perhaps matching TRBD2 (5 bases). Germline CDR1 SQVTM, CDR2 ANQGSEA. The CDR3 contains 14 residues. V was cut by 5 bases and J by 6 bases, with 17 bases left in between. The CDR3 loop reads CSVLWEKISNEQFF. The CDR3 coding sequence is TGCAGCGTTTTATGGGAGAAAATAAGCAATGAGCAGTTCTTC.

This clonotype was observed a few times. V is TRBV7-9 and J is TRBJ2-1; D is unresolved. The V and J ends lost 5 bases and 9 bases respectively, with 20 bases between them. The CDR3 runs to 15 residues. Germline values: CDR1 SEHNR, CDR2 FQNEAQ (reference sequence). CDR3 residues: CASSETGSTGGEQFF. CDR3 DNA: TGTGCCAGCAGCGAAACCGGGTCCACCGGTGGTGAGCAGTTCTTC.

The chain is built from TRBV3-1 and TRBJ1-1; possibly TRBD1 for D (6 bases). The germline gives CDR1 LGHDT, CDR2 YNNKEL (reference sequence). CDR3 length equals 15 residues. V was shortened by 2 bases and J by 1 base, with 11 bases between the two germline ends. CDR3 coding DNA: TGTGCCAGCAGCCAAAGGGCCAGGGGGAACACTGAAGCTTTCTTT. Encoded protein: CASSQRARGNTEAFF.

The CDR3 protein is CASSPLSPLAGINEQFF. For the CDR3, the DNA is TGCGCCAGCAGCCCACTCTCCCCACTAGCGGGGATAAATGAGCAGTTCTTC. The chain uses TRBV4-1 and TRBJ2-1; 10 positions match TRBD2. This CDR3 is 17 amino acids long. Germline CDR1 reads MGHRA; CDR2 reads YSYEKL. V lost 4 bases to trimming and J lost 7 bases; unmatched junction nucleotides: 13.

This clonotype was picked up a small number of times. The chain couples TRBV24-1 to TRBJ2-3, with 15 bases lining up with TRBD2. Germline V gene data show CDR1 as KGHDR and CDR2 as SFDVKD. The CDR3 runs 16 residues. Trimming took 7 bases from V and 4 from J; bases not matched to a gene: 5. CDR3 amino acids: CATSPGLAGGADTQYF. CDR3 bases: TGTGCCACCAGCCCGGGACTAGCGGGAGGAGCAGATACGCAGTATTTT.

This clonotype has a count of ten or more. The chain combines TRBV2 with TRBJ2-1; 13 bases map to TRBD2. Losses at the gene ends were 10 bases for V and 6 bases for J; bases not matched to a gene: 6. CDR1 and CDR2 (germline): SNHLY, FYNNEI. The CDR3 contains 14 residues. The CDR3 loop is CAIPLAGGINEQFF. CDR3 bases: TGTGCCATACCACTAGCGGGAGGGATCAATGAGCAGTTCTTC.

This chain links TRBV2 with TRBJ1-5; TRBD1 is a possible D gene (5 bases). The CDR3 length is 16 residues. Trimming pared 6 bases from V and 7 bases from J, leaving 22 bases between. Germline lookup yields CDR1 SNHLY and CDR2 FYNNEI. The CDR3 DNA is TGTGCCAGCAGACGGACCTCTCAGGGCGCTGGGCAGCCCCAGCATTTT. This codes for CASRRTSQGAGQPQHF.

This clonotype has ten or more counts. The genes are TRBV29-1 and TRBJ1-1, with D possibly being TRBD1 (5 bases). CDR1 SQVTM and CDR2 ANQGSEA come from the germline V gene. The germline V and J ends were trimmed by 5 bases and 2 bases, with 18 bases remaining between them. CDR3 size: 15 residues. CDR3 sequence reads: CSVKQAKTTNTEAFF. DNA of the CDR3: TGCAGCGTTAAACAGGCTAAAACTACAAACACTGAAGCTTTCTTT.